A single sample is the source of the 10 T cell receptor beta chains below, sequenced in a study of OX40 agonist ivuxolimab in advanced cancers. Method: immunoSEQ multiplex PCR; TCRdb's copy keeps in-frame clones and lacks some. The table shows 55,000 to 75,000 clones, with approximately 78% occurring only once. The sequenced sample was CD4+ or CD8+ T cells sorted from blood, obtained in a trial of the OX40 agonist ivuxolimab. These receptors were obtained from an adult with an advanced solid tumor such as melanoma, head and neck, liver or kidney cancer.

The chain couples TRBV7-3 to TRBJ2-1; 11 bases are shared with TRBD2. Per the germline V gene, CDR1 is SGHTA and CDR2 is FQGTGA. Trimming at V came to 5 bases and at J to 7 bases, leaving 7 bases not matched to a gene. CDR3 length: 15 amino acids. Here the CDR3 DNA reads TGTGCCAGCAGCCCATCTAGCGGGAGGTTGAATGAGCAGTTCTTC. Its protein product is CASSPSSGRLNEQFF.

This clone turned up a few times. This rearrangement joins TRBV5-1 to TRBJ2-5; 8 nucleotides line up with TRBD1. Unmatched junction bases numbered 7, after V lost 4 bases and J lost 2 bases. This CDR3 contains 15 residues. Germline values: CDR1 SGHRS, CDR2 YFSETQ. The CDR3 here is CASSTNTGGQETQYF. As DNA, the CDR3 is TGCGCCAGCAGCACGAACACAGGGGGTCAAGAGACCCAGTACTTC.

A single count supports this clone. The genes are TRBV11-2 and TRBJ1-4, with D possibly matching TRBD1 (5 bases). Germline V gives CDR1 SGHAT, CDR2 FQNNGV. Trimming cost V 10 bases and J 7 bases, with 16 bases left between them. CDR3 length: 13 residues. CDR3 sequence reads: CANRSYGGEKLFF. The CDR3 DNA reads as TGTGCCAACAGATCATACGGGGGTGAAAAACTGTTTTTT. The variable domain in full, completed from reference TRBV11-2 and TRBJ1-4, reads EAGVAQSPRYKIIEKRQSVAFWCNPISGHATLYWYQQILGQGPKLLIQFQNNGVVDDSQLPKDRFSAERLKGVDSTLKIQPAKLEDSAVYLCANRSYGGEKLFFGSGTQLSVL.

This sequence joins TRBV10-1 and TRBJ2-2; the match to TRBD2 covers 10 bases. Trimming cost V 3 bases and J 4 bases; bases outside gene matches: 11. Germline CDR1 and CDR2: WNHNN and SYGVQD (reference sequence). The CDR3 runs 18 residues. The CDR3: CASSDPSSGRAGTGELFF. The CDR3 DNA follows: TGCGCCAGCAGTGACCCGTCCAGCGGGAGGGCGGGCACCGGGGAGCTGTTTTTT.

This clone was counted between two and nine times. The rearrangement uses TRBV6-5 and TRBJ1-6; no definite D call. V dropped 5 bases and J dropped 13 bases, with 18 bases sitting between them. The CDR3 is made up of 14 amino acids. Germline V CDR1 and CDR2: MNHEY, SVGAGI. CDR3 residues: CASSTAIVLEPLHF. Here the CDR3 DNA reads TGTGCCAGCAGTACAGCTATTGTTCTCGAGCCCCTCCACTTT.

The chain joins TRBV30 to TRBJ2-1; D unresolved. The CDR3 is 12 residues long. The V gene's germline CDR1 is GTSNPN and CDR2 SVGIG (reference sequence). Trimming pared 2 bases from V and 0 bases from J, leaving 2 bases between. The CDR3 DNA is TGTGCCTGGAGTCGCTCCTACAATGAGCAGTTCTTC. Its protein is CAWSRSYNEQFF.

This clone was detected only a few times. This chain connects TRBV18 to TRBJ1-5; 9 bases align to TRBD1. The CDR3 runs 16 residues. The ends lost 6 bases at V and 1 base at J; junction bases unmatched: 7. Germline CDR1 reads KGHSH; CDR2 reads LQKENI. The chain's CDR3 is CASSQTGTGSNQPQHF. DNA of the CDR3: TGTGCCAGCTCCCAAACCGGGACAGGGAGCAATCAGCCCCAGCATTTT.

This clone was counted a few times. The chain carries TRBV5-1 and TRBJ2-2, with 8 bases that match TRBD1. This CDR3 contains 15 residues. With 4 bases clipped from V and 1 base from J, the junction kept 3 bases outside the gene matches. CDR1 and CDR2 (germline): SGHRS, YFSETQ. The CDR3 protein is CASSAGTGNTGELFF. The CDR3 coding sequence is TGCGCCAGCAGCGCCGGGACAGGGAACACCGGGGAGCTGTTTTTT.

The chain combines TRBV11-3 with TRBJ2-2; D is undetermined. The ends were cut back, 7 bases at V and 2 bases at J, with 5 bases in the middle. The germline V gene encodes CDR1 SGHNT and CDR2 YENEEA. CDR3 length: 12 residues. The CDR3 DNA reads as TGTGCCAGCACAGAAAACACCGGGGAGCTGTTTTTT. This encodes CASTENTGELFF.

This chain connects TRBV15 to TRBJ1-1; D call uncertain. V lost 1 base and J lost 0, with 9 bases in between. CDR1 is LNHNV and CDR2 is YYDKDF in the germline V gene (reference sequence). This CDR3 has 15 residues. The CDR3 region is CATSRGRGMNTEAFF. For the CDR3, the DNA is TGTGCCACCAGCAGAGGACGGGGAATGAACACTGAAGCTTTCTTT.